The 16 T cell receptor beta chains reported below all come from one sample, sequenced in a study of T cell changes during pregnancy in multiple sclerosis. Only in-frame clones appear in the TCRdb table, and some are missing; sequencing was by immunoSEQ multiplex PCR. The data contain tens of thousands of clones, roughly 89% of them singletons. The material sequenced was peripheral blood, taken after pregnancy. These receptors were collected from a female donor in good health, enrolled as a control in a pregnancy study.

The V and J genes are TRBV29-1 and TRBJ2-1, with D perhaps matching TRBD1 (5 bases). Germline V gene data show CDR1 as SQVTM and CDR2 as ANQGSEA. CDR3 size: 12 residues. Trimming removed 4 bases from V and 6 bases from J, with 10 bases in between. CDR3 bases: TGCAGCGTTGTCTCCCAGGGCAATGAGCAGTTCTTC. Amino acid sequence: CSVVSQGNEQFF.

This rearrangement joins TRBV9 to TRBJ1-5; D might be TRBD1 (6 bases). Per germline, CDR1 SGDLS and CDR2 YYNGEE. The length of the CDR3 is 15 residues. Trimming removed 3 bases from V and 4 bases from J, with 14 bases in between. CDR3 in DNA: TGTGCCAGCAGCGAGGGGGAGGGCACAAATCAGCCCCAGCATTTT. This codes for CASSEGEGTNQPQHF.

The CDR3, as DNA: TGTGCCTGGAGCGCGGGACAGGTCAACTATGGCTACACCTTC. This gives the protein CAWSAGQVNYGYTF. The V call is TRBV30, the J call TRBJ1-2; 8 bases line up with TRBD1. Germline V gene sequence: CDR1 GTSNPN, CDR2 SVGIG (reference sequence). The trim removed 3 bases at V and 2 bases at J, leaving 5 bases unmatched. The CDR3 loop spans 14 amino acids.

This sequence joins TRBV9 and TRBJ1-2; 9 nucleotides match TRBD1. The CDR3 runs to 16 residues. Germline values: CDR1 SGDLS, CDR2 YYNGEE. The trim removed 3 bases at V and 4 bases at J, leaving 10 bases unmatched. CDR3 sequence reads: CASSARQGGNLYGYTF. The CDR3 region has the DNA TGTGCCAGCAGCGCACGACAGGGGGGGAACCTCTATGGCTACACCTTC.

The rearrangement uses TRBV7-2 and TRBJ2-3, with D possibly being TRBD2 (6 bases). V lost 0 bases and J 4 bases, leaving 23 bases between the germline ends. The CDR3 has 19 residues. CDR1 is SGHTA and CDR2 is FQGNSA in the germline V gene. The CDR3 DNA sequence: TGTGCCAGCAGCTTAGCCGCTTCATCCGGGGGTTACAAATCAGATACGCAGTATTTT. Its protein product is CASSLAASSGGYKSDTQYF.

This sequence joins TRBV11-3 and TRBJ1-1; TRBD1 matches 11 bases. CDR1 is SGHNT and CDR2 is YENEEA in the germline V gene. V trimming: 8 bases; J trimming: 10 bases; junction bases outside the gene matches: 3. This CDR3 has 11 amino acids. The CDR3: CASGTGGGAFF. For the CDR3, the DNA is TGTGCCAGCGGGACAGGGGGGGGAGCTTTCTTT.

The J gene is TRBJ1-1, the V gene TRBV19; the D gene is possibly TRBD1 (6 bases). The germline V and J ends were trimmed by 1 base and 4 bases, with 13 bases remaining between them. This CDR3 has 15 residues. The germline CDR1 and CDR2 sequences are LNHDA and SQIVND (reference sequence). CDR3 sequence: CASSIVATGGTEAFF. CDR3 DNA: TGTGCCAGTAGTATAGTGGCGACAGGAGGCACTGAAGCTTTCTTT. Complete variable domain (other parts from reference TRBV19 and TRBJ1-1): DGGITQSPKYLFRKEGQNVTLSCEQNLNHDAMYWYRQDPGQGLRLIYYSQIVNDFQKGDIAEGYSVSREKKESFPLTVTSAQKNPTAFYLCASSIVATGGTEAFFGQGTRLTVV.

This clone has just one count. In DNA form, the CDR3 reads TGTGCCTGGAGGGGAGGGTACTATGGTGCCCGGGAGCTGTTTTTT. Translation: CAWRGGYYGARELFF. The chain links TRBV30 to TRBJ2-2; 7 bases line up with TRBD2. V lost 3 bases to trimming and J lost 9 bases; unmatched junction nucleotides: 13. Germline V gene lookup returns CDR1 GTSNPN and CDR2 SVGIG (reference sequence). This CDR3 contains 15 residues.

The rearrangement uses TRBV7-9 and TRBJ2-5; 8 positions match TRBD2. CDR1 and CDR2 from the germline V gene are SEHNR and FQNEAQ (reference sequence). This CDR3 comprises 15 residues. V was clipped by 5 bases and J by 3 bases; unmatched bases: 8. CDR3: CASSTRGGREETQYF. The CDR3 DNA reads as TGTGCCAGCAGCACTCGGGGGGGACGGGAAGAGACCCAGTACTTC.

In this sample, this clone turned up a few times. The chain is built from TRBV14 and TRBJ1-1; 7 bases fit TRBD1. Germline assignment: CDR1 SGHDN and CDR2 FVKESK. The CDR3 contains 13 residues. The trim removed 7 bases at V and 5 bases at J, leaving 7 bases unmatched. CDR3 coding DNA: TGTGCCAGCAACAGGGGACGAGGTACTGAAGCTTTCTTT. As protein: CASNRGRGTEAFF.

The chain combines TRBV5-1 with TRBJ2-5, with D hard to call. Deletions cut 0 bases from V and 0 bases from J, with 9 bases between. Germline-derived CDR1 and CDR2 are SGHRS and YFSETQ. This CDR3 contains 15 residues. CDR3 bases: TGCGCCAGCAGCTTGGCCATTACGGACCAAGAGACCCAGTACTTC. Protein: CASSLAITDQETQYF.

The chain's CDR3 is CATSRDAGQGADTQYF. In DNA, the CDR3 is TGTGCCACCAGCAGAGATGCGGGACAGGGGGCAGATACGCAGTATTTT. The rearrangement joins TRBV15 to TRBJ2-3, with TRBD1 identical over 11 bases. Germline lookup yields CDR1 LNHNV and CDR2 YYDKDF (reference sequence). With V trimmed by 0 bases and J by 4 bases, 3 bases remained unmatched. The CDR3 length is 16 residues.

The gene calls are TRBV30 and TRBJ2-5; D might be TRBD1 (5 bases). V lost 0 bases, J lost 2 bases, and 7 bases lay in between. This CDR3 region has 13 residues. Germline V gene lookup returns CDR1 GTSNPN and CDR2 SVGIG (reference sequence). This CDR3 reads CAWSVGLQETQYF. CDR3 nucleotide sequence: TGTGCCTGGAGTGTGGGGCTTCAAGAGACCCAGTACTTC. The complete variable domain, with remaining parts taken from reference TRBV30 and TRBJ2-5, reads SQTIHQWPATLVQPVGSPLSLECTVEGTSNPNLYWYRQAAGRGLQLLFYSVGIGQISSEVPQNLSASRPQDRQFILSSKKLLLSDSGFYLCAWSVGLQETQYFGPGTRLLVL.

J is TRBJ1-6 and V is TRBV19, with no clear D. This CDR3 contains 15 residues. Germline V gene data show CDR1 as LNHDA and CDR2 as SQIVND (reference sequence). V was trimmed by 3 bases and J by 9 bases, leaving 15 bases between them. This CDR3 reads CASSITGIYGSPLHF. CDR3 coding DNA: TGTGCCAGTAGTATCACGGGAATATATGGTTCACCCCTCCACTTT.

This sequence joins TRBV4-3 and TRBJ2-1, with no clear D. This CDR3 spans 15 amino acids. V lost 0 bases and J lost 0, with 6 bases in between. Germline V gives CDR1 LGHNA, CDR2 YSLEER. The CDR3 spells CASSQDQASYNEQFF. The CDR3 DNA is TGCGCCAGCAGCCAAGATCAGGCCTCCTACAATGAGCAGTTCTTC.

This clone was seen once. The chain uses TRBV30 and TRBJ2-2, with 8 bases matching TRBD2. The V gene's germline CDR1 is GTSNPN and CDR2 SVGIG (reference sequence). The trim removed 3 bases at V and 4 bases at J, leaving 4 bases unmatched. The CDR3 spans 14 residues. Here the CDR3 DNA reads TGTGCCTGGAGAGCGGGGGTCAGCACCGGGGAGCTGTTTTTT. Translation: CAWRAGVSTGELFF.